Listed below are T cell receptor beta chains from one sample, sequenced in a study of cytomegalovirus exposure and HLA in healthy donors. Data came from immunoSEQ multiplex PCR; TCRdb stores just in-frame clones and leaves some out. The data hold some 150,000 clones, with around 88% observed a single time. The sample comprised PBMCs. Receptor source: a young man in good health and CMV-seropositive. Both conserved end residues are part of each CDR3. Fields, in order: V gene, CDR3 protein.

TRBV9	CASSVGGGDYGYTF
TRBV9	CASRPGTGGDGELFF
TRBV19	CASSSVRGSTDTQYF
TRBV7-9	CASSFQGDEQYF
TRBV6-1	CASSEDYRGNTEAFF
TRBV7-9	CASSFASSYNEQFF
TRBV7-9	CASSLGQGSNNEQFF
TRBV25-1	CASSPPPPYEQYF
TRBV18	CASSPGTGGRFYEQYF
TRBV7-9	CASSSRDRWTSGGSYEQYF
TRBV4-3	CASSQDQGTGYYEQYF
TRBV29-1	CSAPLQGLGRNTEAFF
TRBV10-2	CASVARDSSYEQYF
TRBV4-3	CASSPTAGTGVYEQYF
TRBV6-5	CASSLSGSGNEQFF
TRBV18	CASSPPGEGFIEEQETQYF
TRBV10-1	CASSEAGLAVYNEQFF
TRBV9	CASSVDSGVYNEQFF
TRBV6-1	CASSEGENYGYTF
TRBV5-1	CASSPLSSYEQYF
TRBV15	CATSEEGLGVNYGYTF
TRBV15	CATRRQGLNQPQHF
TRBV5-6	CASSLLRQAIAKNIQYF
TRBV27	CASSLSGRSGYGYTF
TRBV19	CASSAGLAELWETQYF
TRBV7-2	CASRLAGGNTGELFF
TRBV6-1	CASSDLSGNTIYF
TRBV7-7	CASSPYRGPGTGELFF
TRBV9	CASSVAGQGSGELFF
TRBV18	CASSPPQGNTEAFF
TRBV4-2	CASSQMSGTSGFYNEQFF
TRBV19	CASSPREWNRYTF
TRBV6-5	CASKRADGEVGKLFF
TRBV11-2	CASSLGDRLNTEAFF
TRBV5-6	CASSYAETQYF
TRBV19	CASSPRTGRYEQYF
TRBV25-1	CASSEPTSGSYEQFF
TRBV7-3	CASSPGTGRRETQYF
TRBV11-2	CASSPWTVQETQYF
TRBV5-1	CASSNGTGAYNEQFF
TRBV6-1	CASSEYRAGNYGYTF
TRBV5-6	CASRASGGATDTQYF
TRBV5-5	CASSSSSGDYEQYF
TRBV2	CASSPTGVGGEQYF
TRBV6-5	CASRKDRVYNSPLHF
TRBV19	CASRTGTSGSYEQYF
TRBV16	CASSQTVQDRASDTQYF
TRBV4-3	CASSPTPGLAGTDTQYF
TRBV28	CASSLLVGGQPQHF
TRBV18	CASSPSGRAINTIYF
TRBV6-5	CASSYWGGTANYGYTF
TRBV14	CASSQRTGVPYEQYF
TRBV5-6	CASSPPPSGNYYEQYF
TRBV7-2	CASSLALPGETQYF
TRBV7-2	CASSVPSSGDYSYEQYF
TRBV5-4	CASSRGYQNTEAFF
TRBV7-9	CASSLRGPGQGSGNTIYF
TRBV11-3	CASSYTQGAEAFF